The 7 T cell receptor beta chains given below trace back to one sample, sequenced in a study of T-cell memory formation after mild COVID-19. TCRdb used MiXCR to reprocess the 5' RACE reads, holding one entry per CDR3 protein. The sample has a few hundred thousand distinct CDR3 sequences; 20% to 25% are singletons. Sequencing was done on a sample of PBMCs or a T cell subset sorted from them (not recorded which). The receptor source for this set is an adult woman who had mild COVID-19 (a few samples of this study predate the infection). Cell type and time point are not known.

This clonotype turned up a few times. The chain couples TRBV4-1 to TRBJ2-3; 10 bases line up with TRBD2. Germline CDR1 and CDR2: MGHRA and YSYEKL. The CDR3 spans 17 residues. V dropped 1 base and J dropped 4; count of bases not matched to a gene: 8. CDR3 nucleotide sequence: TGCGCCAGCAGCCAAGGAGGAAGCGGGGGGGCCGCAGATACGCAGTATTTT. Amino acid sequence: CASSQGGSGGAADTQYF.

The V and J genes are TRBV3-1 and TRBJ1-3; TRBD1 agrees at 10 bases. J lost 7 bases, V lost 1 base, and 7 bases had no gene match. This CDR3 spans 16 amino acids. From germline, CDR1 is LGHDT and CDR2 YNNKEL (reference sequence). CDR3 nucleotide sequence: TGTGCCAGCAGCCAAGTTCAGACAGGGGGCGAGAACACCATATATTTT. Residues: CASSQVQTGGENTIYF.

This clonotype was recorded at least ten times. The chain combines TRBV12-3 or TRBV12-4 with TRBJ1-6; perhaps TRBD1 as D (6 bases). The germline V and J ends were trimmed by 8 bases and 7 bases, with 21 bases remaining between them. There are 16 residues in the CDR3. CDR3 loop: CASRHSTGNKNSPLHF. Written as DNA, the CDR3 is TGTGCCAGCCGGCACTCAACAGGGAATAAGAATTCACCCCTCCACTTT.

The chain couples TRBV23-1 to TRBJ1-1, with 7 bases identical to TRBD1. TRBV23-1 belongs to the ORF category, with a function that is uncertain. J gave up 3 bases and V 1 base, and 11 bases lay outside the gene matches. The CDR3 has 17 amino acids. The DNA of the CDR3 is TGCGCCAGCAGTCAATTGAGCCTACAGGGGAGGTACACTGAAGCTTTCTTT. This gives the protein CASSQLSLQGRYTEAFF.

This clonotype came up a few times. The J gene is TRBJ2-1, the V gene TRBV5-1; tentative D call: TRBD2 (5 bases). The CDR3 spans 13 residues. V was cut by 2 bases and J by 4 bases, with 7 bases left in between. In germline, CDR1 is SGHRS, CDR2 YFSETQ. The CDR3 sequence is CASSFGMYNEQFF. DNA for the CDR3: TGCGCCAGCAGCTTCGGGATGTACAATGAGCAGTTCTTC.

This clonotype was picked up a small number of times. The chain carries TRBV4-2 and TRBJ2-5, with D perhaps matching TRBD2 (6 bases). Trimming stripped 3 bases from V and 2 bases from J, with 19 bases between. Germline CDR1 LGHNA, CDR2 YNFKEQ. The CDR3 totals 17 residues. Here the CDR3 DNA reads TGTGCCAGCAGCCAGCGCGGGGAAGTGGGGGGACAAGAGACCCAGTACTTC. The encoded protein is CASSQRGEVGGQETQYF.

The sample holds one count of this clonotype. A single base separates this from a much larger clone, so it may be a read error. This chain joins TRBV7-3 and TRBJ1-2; D is undetermined. V was pared by 4 bases and J by 8 bases, with 17 bases between. The CDR3 runs to 14 residues. The germline V gene has CDR1 SGHTA and CDR2 FQGTGA. CDR3 sequence reads: CASSSRGGSGGYTF. The CDR3 DNA sequence: TGTGCCAGCAGCTCGAGAGGCGGATCAGGAGGCTACACCTTC.